One and the same sample provided the 24 T cell receptor beta chains below, sequenced in a study of OX40 agonist ivuxolimab in advanced cancers. TCRdb's copy holds only in-frame clones and misses some; the assay was immunoSEQ multiplex PCR. The table has more than 40,000 clones, around 82% seen once. The sequencing used CD4+ or CD8+ T cells sorted from blood, collected in a trial of the OX40 agonist ivuxolimab. These TCRs come from an adult with an advanced solid tumor such as melanoma, head and neck, liver or kidney cancer.

The chain carries TRBV27 and TRBJ2-7; D is perhaps TRBD1 or TRBD2 (6 bases each). Trimming stripped 6 bases from V and 3 bases from J, with 21 bases between. Per the germline V gene, CDR1 is MNHEY and CDR2 is SMNVEV (reference sequence). This CDR3 is built from 16 residues. The CDR3 DNA sequence: TGTGCCAGCAGGATATTCTTAGGGGGGAGTAGCTACGAGCAGTACTTC. It translates to CASRIFLGGSSYEQYF.

The chain has TRBV5-4 and TRBJ2-3; 7 nucleotides match TRBD2. J gave up 5 bases and V 3 bases, and 3 bases lay outside the gene matches. CDR3 length equals 13 residues. The germline gives CDR1 SGHNT, CDR2 YYREEE (reference sequence). The CDR3 protein is CASSSGLVDTQYF. The CDR3 DNA reads as TGTGCCAGCAGCTCCGGACTAGTAGATACGCAGTATTTT.

The gene calls are TRBV25-1 and TRBJ1-5; 7 positions agree with TRBD1. Germline loops: CDR1 MGHDK, CDR2 SYGVNS. The CDR3 is made up of 15 amino acids. Germline trimming cut 5 bases from V and 3 bases from J; bases unmatched to any gene: 7. The CDR3 DNA follows: TGTGCCAGCAGTAAAGGGGGACAGCCCAATCAGCCCCAGCATTTT. It yields the protein CASSKGGQPNQPQHF.

This chain connects TRBV5-1 to TRBJ2-1; possible D gene TRBD2, 6 bases. The CDR3 is 13 residues long. Trimming pared 4 bases from V and 3 bases from J, leaving 8 bases between. Germline assignment: CDR1 SGHRS and CDR2 YFSETQ. CDR3 residues: CASSLGGYNEQFF. CDR3 coding DNA: TGCGCCAGCAGCCTCGGGGGCTACAATGAGCAGTTCTTC.

CDR3 protein: CASSPMEGVSILGEQYF. The CDR3 nucleotides are TGTGCCAGCAGTCCGATGGAAGGGGTATCCATCCTTGGCGAGCAGTACTTC. This rearrangement joins TRBV28 to TRBJ2-7; a weak D match, TRBD1 (5 bases). V lost 5 bases to trimming and J lost 6 bases, with 26 bases between them. The germline CDR1 and CDR2 sequences are MDHEN and SYDVKM. The CDR3 contains 17 residues. Drawing the rest from reference TRBV28 and TRBJ2-7, the complete variable domain is DVKVTQSSRYLVKRTGEKVFLECVQDMDHENMFWYRQDPGLGLRLIYFSYDVKMKEKGDIPEGYSVSREKKERFSLILESASTNQTSMYLCASSPMEGVSILGEQYFGPGTRLTVT.

This clone occurred once. The V gene is TRBV7-8, the J gene TRBJ2-3, with a possible D match to TRBD2 (5 bases). The CDR3 sequence is 16 residues long. The V end lost 4 bases, the J end lost 4 bases, and 18 bases lay between the germline ends. Germline V lookup: CDR1 SGHVS, CDR2 FQNEAQ. CDR3 sequence (DNA): TGTGCCAGCAGCTCCCTCGGAGGTGCGTATGCAGATACGCAGTATTTT. Its translation is CASSSLGGAYADTQYF.

The chain joins TRBV6-6 to TRBJ1-4; 10 nucleotides agree with TRBD1. This CDR3 has 16 amino acids. V shed 0 bases, J shed 10 bases, and the junction held 8 bases outside the gene matches. The germline CDR1 and CDR2 sequences are MNHNY and SVGAGI (reference sequence). The CDR3 DNA reads as TGTGCCAGCAGTTACTCCCCGGGACAGGGGCTGTTAAAACTGTTTTTT. Translation gives CASSYSPGQGLLKLFF.

V is TRBV2 and J is TRBJ1-2; D may be TRBD1 (5 bases). Germline V gives CDR1 SNHLY, CDR2 FYNNEI. There are 14 residues in the CDR3. Trimming removed 8 bases from V and 8 bases from J, with 21 bases in between. The CDR3 reads CASVQTSGSPGYTF. The CDR3 DNA reads as TGTGCCAGCGTCCAAACGTCAGGGTCCCCCGGCTACACCTTC.

CDR3 nucleotide sequence: TGTGCCAGCAGGCGACCAGGGAACACTGAAGCTTTCTTT. As protein: CASRRPGNTEAFF. The chain uses TRBV28 and TRBJ1-1; D gene uncertain. V lost 6 bases, J lost 1 base, and 9 bases lay in between. Germline CDR1 and CDR2: MDHEN and SYDVKM. The CDR3 contains 13 residues.

Concerning this clone: At one end the junction does not follow the germline gene, possibly because of a read error. J is TRBJ1-1 and V is TRBV6-1, with D unresolved. The germline gives CDR1 MNHNS, CDR2 SASEGT. This CDR3 comprises 13 residues. CDR3 in amino acids: CASREGVNTEAFF. CDR3 bases: TGTGCCAGCAGGGAAGGCGTAAACACTGAAGCTTTCTTT.

The rearrangement joins TRBV5-8 to TRBJ2-1, with 7 positions matching TRBD1. From germline, CDR1 is SGHTS and CDR2 YDEGEE. CDR3 length: 17 residues. V lost 3 bases to trimming and J lost 0 bases; unmatched junction nucleotides: 9. CDR3 sequence: CASSSPRQGSSYNEQFF. The CDR3 DNA is TGTGCCAGCAGCTCCCCCCGACAGGGAAGCTCCTACAATGAGCAGTTCTTC.

The chain employs TRBV7-8 and TRBJ2-4, with D perhaps TRBD2 (5 bases). The ends were cut back, 3 bases at V and 1 base at J, with 13 bases in the middle. The CDR3 totals 16 residues. CDR1 SGHVS and CDR2 FQNEAQ come from the germline V gene. CDR3 region: CASSFSPWRAKNIQYF. In DNA, the CDR3 is TGTGCCAGCAGCTTTTCCCCGTGGAGGGCCAAAAACATTCAGTACTTC.

The chain carries TRBV6-6 and TRBJ2-7; no reliable D call. The CDR3 loop spans 12 amino acids. Germline V gives CDR1 MNHNY, CDR2 SVGAGI (reference sequence). Trimming pared 5 bases from V and 1 base from J, leaving 6 bases between. The CDR3 region is CASSPVSYEQYF. For the CDR3, the DNA is TGTGCCAGCAGTCCCGTGTCCTACGAGCAGTACTTC.

The V and J genes are TRBV6-6 and TRBJ2-6, with TRBD1 matching 9 bases. This CDR3 is built from 16 residues. With 8 bases clipped from V and 0 bases from J, the junction kept 5 bases outside the gene matches. The germline CDR1 and CDR2 sequences are MNHNY and SVGAGI (reference sequence). CDR3 coding DNA: TGTGCCAGCGAGGGACAGGGAATCTCTGGGGCCAACGTCCTGACTTTC. Translated, it gives CASEGQGISGANVLTF.

The rearrangement joins TRBV28 to TRBJ2-2; the match to TRBD2 covers 10 bases. The CDR3 is made up of 15 amino acids. Losses at the gene ends were 6 bases for V and 0 bases for J; bases not matched to a gene: 1. The germline V gene has CDR1 MDHEN and CDR2 SYDVKM. The CDR3 DNA sequence: TGTGCCAGCAGGCTAGCGGGAGCGAACACCGGGGAGCTGTTTTTT. Translated: CASRLAGANTGELFF.

This rearrangement joins TRBV4-1 to TRBJ2-7, with D unclear. V dropped 4 bases and J dropped 3 bases, with 13 bases sitting between them. This CDR3 contains 14 residues. Germline V gene sequence: CDR1 MGHRA, CDR2 YSYEKL. The CDR3 bases are TGCGCCAGCAGCCGAGAGCCCTTGGGCTACGAGCAGTACTTC. As protein: CASSREPLGYEQYF.

The chain is built from TRBV7-9 and TRBJ2-1, with D perhaps being TRBD1 or TRBD2 (5 bases each). Trimming took off 0 bases at V and 5 bases at J, with 11 bases between the two ends. This CDR3 is 15 amino acids long. Germline V gives CDR1 SEHNR, CDR2 FQNEAQ (reference sequence). Written as DNA, the CDR3 is TGTGCCAGCAGCTTAGCCGGGACCATCAACAATGAGCAGTTCTTC. It yields the protein CASSLAGTINNEQFF.

Of note for this clone: The same CDR3 can be traced to other DNA sequences in this sample. The V and J genes are TRBV5-6 and TRBJ1-2, with 9 bases aligning to TRBD1. CDR1 and CDR2 from the germline V gene are SGHDT and YYEEEE. The ends lost 0 bases at V and 0 bases at J; junction bases unmatched: 0. This CDR3 contains 15 residues. The CDR3 DNA is TGTGCCAGCAGCTTGGGGACAGGGGCTAACTATGGCTACACCTTC. This codes for CASSLGTGANYGYTF.

The genes are TRBV7-6 and TRBJ2-5; 7 bases match TRBD1. V trimming: 5 bases; J trimming: 5 bases; junction bases outside the gene matches: 5. CDR1 is SGHVS, CDR2 FNYEAQ, per germline. This CDR3 region has 13 residues. The CDR3 is CASSPGTDETQYF. The CDR3, as DNA: TGTGCCAGCAGCCCGGGGACAGACGAGACCCAGTACTTC.

The chain employs TRBV6-4 and TRBJ1-1; D perhaps matches TRBD1 (5 bases). This CDR3 contains 14 residues. Per germline, CDR1 MRHNA and CDR2 SNTAGT. The V gene lost 2 bases and the J gene lost 3 bases, with 10 bases spanning the gap. The CDR3 coding sequence is TGTGCCAGCAGTGACGGGCAGGGTGACACTGAAGCTTTCTTT. It specifies CASSDGQGDTEAFF.

The genes are TRBV11-2 and TRBJ2-3, with 7 nucleotides matching TRBD1. Unmatched junction bases numbered 8, after V lost 0 bases and J lost 2 bases. The CDR3 is made up of 17 amino acids. Germline CDR1 is SGHAT and CDR2 is FQNNGV. The CDR3 bases are TGTGCCAGCAGCTTAGATGGTCAGGACAGGTTCACAGATACGCAGTATTTT. Translating it yields CASSLDGQDRFTDTQYF. The entire variable domain, with the rest obtained from reference TRBV11-2 and TRBJ2-3, is as follows: EAGVAQSPRYKIIEKRQSVAFWCNPISGHATLYWYQQILGQGPKLLIQFQNNGVVDDSQLPKDRFSAERLKGVDSTLKIQPAKLEDSAVYLCASSLDGQDRFTDTQYFGPGTRLTVL.

This chain uses TRBV5-4 with TRBJ2-5, with 7 nucleotides matching TRBD2. Germline V gene data show CDR1 as SGHNT and CDR2 as YYREEE (reference sequence). V lost 4 bases, J lost 1 base, and 10 bases stayed unmatched. The CDR3 runs to 16 residues. The CDR3 sequence: CASSIPGGRLQETQYF. CDR3 bases: TGTGCCAGCAGCATCCCAGGCGGGAGACTCCAAGAGACCCAGTACTTC.

V and J are TRBV5-5 and TRBJ1-1; D remains ambiguous. The CDR3 length is 13 residues. Deletions cut 0 bases from V and 3 bases from J, with 6 bases between. Per the germline V gene, CDR1 is SGHKS and CDR2 is YYEKEE (reference sequence). Here the CDR3 reads CASSLDGYTEAFF. As DNA, the CDR3 is TGTGCCAGCAGCTTGGATGGCTACACTGAAGCTTTCTTT.

The chain couples TRBV27 to TRBJ2-7, with D uncertain. Trimming left V 4 bases short and J 6 bases short, with 13 bases between. The germline V gene encodes CDR1 MNHEY and CDR2 SMNVEV (reference sequence). The CDR3 sequence is 13 residues long. The CDR3 here is CASSYQDVAEQYF. DNA for the CDR3: TGTGCCAGCAGTTACCAAGACGTGGCCGAGCAGTACTTC.